This entry lists 28 T cell receptor beta chains sequenced from one sample in a study of Ad26.COV2.S vaccination and SARS-CoV-2 variants. Treatment reported: some 19 received Ad26.COV2.S at low or high dose, single or two shots; several received placebo; per-sample allocation not given. Sampling happened 63 days after the first vaccine or placebo injection. Clones were sequenced by immunoSEQ multiplex PCR, and TCRdb holds only the in-frame ones, with some missing. Of some 320,000 clones listed, around 84% are singletons. The sequencing here drew on peripheral blood, taken in a trial of Ad26.COV2.S vaccine versus placebo. These receptors all come from a person aged 18-60 years who received the Ad26.COV2.S COVID-19 vaccine or a placebo.

The rearrangement links TRBV20-1 to TRBJ1-2; maybe TRBD1 (5 bases). The ends were cut back, 7 bases at V and 6 bases at J, with 6 bases in the middle. Germline-derived CDR1 and CDR2 are DFQATT and SNEGSKA (reference sequence). This CDR3 spans 9 amino acids. CDR3 in DNA: TGCAGTGGGGGGGATGGCTACACCTTC. Protein product: CSGGDGYTF.

The chain has TRBV7-2 and TRBJ2-1; D might be TRBD2 (6 bases). Trimming left V 1 base short and J 2 bases short, with 9 bases between. Looked up from germline, CDR1 is SGHTA and CDR2 is FQGNSA. The CDR3 extends over 15 amino acids. The CDR3 here is CASSLVWGAYNEQFF. CDR3 nucleotides: TGTGCCAGCAGCTTAGTGTGGGGGGCCTACAATGAGCAGTTCTTC.

The rearrangement joins TRBV14 to TRBJ2-5; D possibly corresponds to TRBD1 (6 bases). The V end was cut by 4 bases, the J end by 5 bases, with 14 bases between. This CDR3 has 14 amino acids. CDR1 SGHDN and CDR2 FVKESK come from the germline V gene. The CDR3 sequence is CASSLARGRETQYF. In nucleotides, the CDR3 is TGTGCCAGCAGCCTAGCCAGGGGACGGGAGACCCAGTACTTC.

V usage is TRBV7-2 and J usage is TRBJ2-3, with D possibly being TRBD1 (6 bases). There are 13 residues in the CDR3. CDR1 is SGHTA, CDR2 FQGNSA, per germline. The germline V and J ends were trimmed by 2 bases and 9 bases, with 12 bases remaining between them. This CDR3 reads CASSLTQGRTQYF. The CDR3 DNA sequence: TGTGCCAGCAGCTTAACCCAGGGGCGGACGCAGTATTTT.

The CDR3 loop is CASSLGTRQGGGYTF. The CDR3, as DNA: TGCGCCAGCAGCTTGGGGACCCGACAGGGAGGGGGCTACACCTTC. The chain combines TRBV5-1 with TRBJ1-2; 7 nucleotides match TRBD1. Germline V gives CDR1 SGHRS, CDR2 YFSETQ. CDR3 size: 15 residues. Losses at the gene ends were 0 bases for V and 8 bases for J; bases not matched to a gene: 10. Looking up the rest from reference TRBV5-1 and TRBJ1-2 gives the full variable domain: KAGVTQTPRYLIKTRGQQVTLSCSPISGHRSVSWYQQTPGQGLQFLFEYFSETQRNKGNFPGRFSGRQFSNSRSEMNVSTLELGDSALYLCASSLGTRQGGGYTFGSGTRLTVV.

This clone was seen a few times. The V gene is TRBV6-5, the J gene TRBJ2-2, with D maybe TRBD2 (6 bases). The germline gives CDR1 MNHEY, CDR2 SVGAGI. The CDR3 has 15 amino acids. V shed 8 bases and J shed 3 bases, with 16 bases lying between them. DNA of the CDR3: TGTGCCAGCTACCGGTCAGGAGGGCACACCGGGGAGCTGTTTTTT. It codes for CASYRSGGHTGELFF.

The chain employs TRBV23-1 and TRBJ2-7; tentatively, D is TRBD1 (5 bases). TRBV23-1 counts as an open reading frame of uncertain function. V was clipped by 2 bases and J by 6 bases, with 26 bases between them. This CDR3 spans 18 amino acids. The CDR3 region has the DNA TGCGCCAGCAGTCAACCCTGCCTCACCTTATTCAGGGCGGCCGAGCAGTACTTC. Protein product: CASSQPCLTLFRAAEQYF.

The rearrangement joins TRBV20-1 to TRBJ2-6; TRBD1 matches 8 bases. V was clipped by 3 bases and J by 1 base; unmatched bases: 14. This CDR3 is built from 19 residues. The germline CDR1 and CDR2 sequences are DFQATT and SNEGSKA (reference sequence). The CDR3 DNA reads TGCAGTGCTAGTGCAATAAGGAGGACAGGGAGTTCTGGGGCCAACGTCCTGACTTTC. It yields the protein CSASAIRRTGSSGANVLTF.

V gene TRBV5-4 combines with J gene TRBJ2-1; TRBD1 matches 7 bases. The CDR3 loop spans 15 amino acids. Looked up from germline, CDR1 is SGHNT and CDR2 is YYREEE (reference sequence). The junction had 6 bases not matched to a gene; V was cut back by 5 bases and J by 1 base. CDR3 in DNA: TGTGCCAGCAGTTTCGACAGGGCTTCCTACAATGAGCAGTTCTTC. Translation gives CASSFDRASYNEQFF.

CDR3 residues: CASSPQGDYGYTF. CDR3 DNA: TGCGCCAGCAGCCCACAGGGCGACTATGGCTACACCTTC. The chain combines TRBV4-3 with TRBJ1-2, with D possibly matching TRBD1 (6 bases). Trimming shortened V by 4 bases and J by 3 bases, and 9 bases separated the two germline ends. This CDR3 region has 13 residues. Germline values: CDR1 LGHNA, CDR2 YSLEER.

This chain links TRBV7-3 with TRBJ2-7; weak D call: TRBD2 (6 bases). The CDR3 loop spans 13 amino acids. The V end was cut by 1 base, the J end by 4 bases, with 8 bases between. Germline loops: CDR1 SGHTA, CDR2 FQGTGA. DNA for the CDR3: TGTGCCAGCAGCTTAAGGGGGGATTACGAGCAGTACTTC. It yields the protein CASSLRGDYEQYF.

This clone was found once. The rearrangement links TRBV5-1 to TRBJ1-1, with a possible D match to TRBD1 (6 bases). Deletions cut 8 bases from V and 0 bases from J, with 14 bases between. The CDR3 totals 14 residues. The germline V gene encodes CDR1 SGHRS and CDR2 YFSETQ. The CDR3 sequence is CASKLDSMNTEAFF. The CDR3 coding sequence is TGCGCCAGTAAACTGGACAGCATGAACACTGAAGCTTTCTTT. The variable domain in full, with the rest retrieved from reference TRBV5-1 and TRBJ1-1, is KAGVTQTPRYLIKTRGQQVTLSCSPISGHRSVSWYQQTPGQGLQFLFEYFSETQRNKGNFPGRFSGRQFSNSRSEMNVSTLELGDSALYLCASKLDSMNTEAFFGQGTRLTVV.

The chain carries TRBV30 and TRBJ1-6, with D maybe TRBD1 (5 bases). Trimming took 3 bases from V and 0 from J, leaving 9 bases between them. CDR1 is GTSNPN, CDR2 SVGIG, per germline (reference sequence). The CDR3 totals 15 residues. The DNA for the CDR3 is TGTGCCTGGAGCGGGGGGAGCTCCTATAATTCACCCCTCCACTTT. This gives the protein CAWSGGSSYNSPLHF.

In its sample, this clone was seen once. A much more abundant neighbour one base away suggests this may be a read error. The chain uses TRBV5-1 and TRBJ1-1; a weak D match, TRBD1 (6 bases). This CDR3 region has 16 residues. Germline CDR1 is SGHRS and CDR2 is YFSETQ. The CDR3 DNA sequence: TGCGCCCGCAGCTGGAGGGGGGGCGCCGTGAACACTGAAGCTTTCTTT. It codes for CARSWRGGAVNTEAFF. The variable domain in full, completed from reference TRBV5-1 and TRBJ1-1, reads KAGVTQTPRYLIKTRGQQVTLSCSPISGHRSVSWYQQTPGQGLQFLFEYFSETQRNKGNFPGRFSGRQFSNSRSEMNVSTLELGDSALYLCARSWRGGAVNTEAFFGQGTRLTVV.

This chain connects TRBV7-8 to TRBJ1-2; unclear D gene. Germline V gene sequence: CDR1 SGHVS, CDR2 FQNEAQ. Deletions cut 3 bases from V and 4 bases from J, with 18 bases between. This CDR3 spans 16 amino acids. The CDR3 region has the DNA TGTGCCAGCAGCTTTATCACAGATAGATTCTCCTATGGCTACACCTTC. As protein: CASSFITDRFSYGYTF.

The V and J genes are TRBV25-1 and TRBJ2-6, with TRBD1 identical over 7 bases. Germline-derived CDR1 and CDR2 are MGHDK and SYGVNS. J lost 2 bases, V lost 6 bases, and 4 bases had no gene match. The CDR3 is 15 residues long. The CDR3 is CASRHTGAGANVLTF. The CDR3 DNA sequence: TGTGCCAGCAGGCATACAGGGGCTGGGGCCAACGTCCTGACTTTC.

This clone occurred once. The chain employs TRBV2 and TRBJ2-7; D is unresolved. This CDR3 has 14 amino acids. The V gene lost 3 bases and the J gene lost 4 bases, with 13 bases spanning the gap. The germline V gene has CDR1 SNHLY and CDR2 FYNNEI. CDR3 loop: CASSDGPSLYEQYF. CDR3 in DNA: TGTGCCAGCAGTGACGGGCCATCCCTGTACGAGCAGTACTTC.

The chain combines TRBV3-1 (or the pseudogene TRBV3-2) with TRBJ1-1; no clear D. Trimming pared 3 bases from V and 5 bases from J, leaving 10 bases between. CDR3 length: 13 amino acids. CDR1 and CDR2 (germline): LGHDT, YNNKEL (reference sequence). CDR3 bases: TGTGCCAGCAGCCAGACCGCATCTACTGAAGCTTTCTTT. It specifies CASSQTASTEAFF.

This CDR3 is CASSQEPARAQGAFF. Written as DNA, the CDR3 is TGCGCCAGCAGCCAAGAACCGGCCAGGGCCCAAGGAGCTTTCTTT. The genes are TRBV4-1 and TRBJ1-1; perhaps TRBD1 as D (5 bases). Between the trimmed V and J ends, which lost 0 bases and 10 bases, there was a span of 18 bases. The CDR3 covers 15 residues. Germline V gene lookup returns CDR1 MGHRA and CDR2 YSYEKL.

Many counts were recorded for this clone. The V and J genes are TRBV12-1 and TRBJ1-6; the table gives TRBD1 as D, unverified against the DNA. TRBV12-1 is a recognized pseudogene. The CDR3 contains 15 residues. The CDR3: CASNFPGTGNSPLHF. The CDR3 DNA sequence: TGTGCCAGCAACTTCCCCGGGACAGGGAATTCACCCCTCCACTTT.

CDR3 loop: CASSEGAQGKSTEAFF. The CDR3 DNA reads TGTGCCAGCAGTGAAGGTGCCCAGGGCAAATCCACTGAAGCTTTCTTT. V usage is TRBV25-1 and J usage is TRBJ1-1, with a possible D match to TRBD1 (5 bases). The germline CDR1 and CDR2 sequences are MGHDK and SYGVNS. The germline V and J ends were trimmed by 2 bases and 4 bases, with 17 bases remaining between them. This CDR3 is built from 16 residues.

The chain employs TRBV3-1 (or the pseudogene TRBV3-2) and TRBJ2-2, with D maybe TRBD2 (5 bases). Germline V gives CDR1 LGHDT, CDR2 YNNKEL (reference sequence). V gave up 4 bases and J gave up 7 bases, with 13 bases separating them. CDR3 length equals 14 residues. CDR3 nucleotide sequence: TGTGCCAGCAGCCCGCGGACTCAGGTCGGGGAGCTGTTTTTT. Translation: CASSPRTQVGELFF.

About this clone: At one end the junction does not follow the germline gene, possibly because of a read error. V and J are TRBV20-1 and TRBJ2-2; either TRBD1 or TRBD2 may supply D (5 bases each). The germline V gene encodes CDR1 DFQATT and CDR2 SNEGSKA (reference sequence). The CDR3 runs to 13 residues. The CDR3 loop is CSASNMGTGELLF. The CDR3 DNA sequence: TGCAGTGCCAGTAACATGGGGACCGGGGAGCTGCTTTTT.

The chain recombines TRBV5-1 with TRBJ2-7; 11 nucleotides line up with TRBD1. Trimming took 3 bases from V and 4 from J; bases not matched to a gene: 6. This CDR3 has 15 amino acids. In germline, CDR1 is SGHRS, CDR2 YFSETQ. The CDR3 loop reads CASSSQGDRGYEQYF. CDR3 coding DNA: TGCGCCAGCAGCTCTCAGGGGGACAGGGGGTACGAGCAGTACTTC.

The CDR3, as DNA: TGTGCCAGCAGCGTAGGTTTGGGTGGGTACACTGAAGCTTTCTTT. Translating gives CASSVGLGGYTEAFF. The V call is TRBV9, the J call TRBJ1-1; no definite D call. The V end lost 0 bases, the J end lost 3 bases, and 12 bases lay between the germline ends. Per the germline V gene, CDR1 is SGDLS and CDR2 is YYNGEE. The CDR3 totals 15 residues.

The chain links TRBV2 to TRBJ2-7; 9 bases map to TRBD1. V was pared by 5 bases and J by 3 bases, with 5 bases of the junction left unmatched. This CDR3 is built from 14 residues. CDR1 SNHLY and CDR2 FYNNEI come from the germline V gene. DNA for the CDR3: TGTGCCAGCAGTCTCGGACAGGGGTTCTACGAGCAGTACTTC. Translation gives CASSLGQGFYEQYF.

The rearrangement links TRBV4-3 to TRBJ2-3; 8 bases line up with TRBD2. There are 19 residues in the CDR3. CDR1 and CDR2 from the germline V gene are LGHNA and YSLEER. V dropped 0 bases and J dropped 0; count of bases not matched to a gene: 11. CDR3 sequence: CASSQEKRGSSMSTDTQYF. The DNA for the CDR3 is TGCGCCAGCAGCCAAGAAAAGCGGGGGAGCTCGATGAGCACAGATACGCAGTATTTT.

In nucleotides, the CDR3 is TGTGCCAGCTCACCCGGGGGGCGAGTTACTGAAGCTTTCTTT. Translating it yields CASSPGGRVTEAFF. The rearrangement links TRBV18 to TRBJ1-1; tentative D call: TRBD1 (6 bases). Germline-derived CDR1 and CDR2 are KGHSH and LQKENI. The CDR3 extends over 14 amino acids. With 3 bases removed from V and 5 bases from J, the gap between germline ends came to 13 bases.